A single T cell receptor (beta chain) is shown here with its context. Germline V lookup: CDR1 SGHRS, CDR2 YFSETQ. Trimming stripped 0 bases from V and 1 base from J, with 7 bases between. The CDR3 consists of 15 residues. The sample belongs to a study of blood T cell repertoires in COVID-19. Looking at the study overall: The United States, Italy and Spain supplied acute and convalescent COVID-19 samples. PBMCs, B-cell-depleted T cells, or T cells provided the cDNA or gDNA that made up the material.

Libraries were prepared by immunoSEQ multiplex PCR; TCRdb keeps only in-frame clonotypes and omits some of them. The repertoire includes about 110,000 clones, under 85% of them detected once, and 4% to 5% sits in the top ten. V usage is TRBV5-1 and J usage is TRBJ2-2; D unclear. This TCR derives from a woman between 65 and 79 years old with acute or convalescent COVID-19. The sample consisted of peripheral blood. CDR3 loop: CASSLGHQNTGELFF. CDR3 sequence (DNA): TGCGCCAGCAGCTTGGGACACCAGAACACCGGGGAGCTGTTTTTT.